Reported below is one TCR beta chain. This clone was observed a handful of times. The target of this receptor is not known. Base-call qualities are not available, and no considerably larger clone is one nucleotide away. Whole blood was collected in K2EDTA tubes by collaborating institutions according to the institutions' own protocols. For TCRbeta analysis, collaborators shipped samples in one of three forms: frozen whole blood, isolated PBMCs, or DNA extracted from either of those sample types. The sample is drawn from a study of blood T cell repertoires in COVID-19 (dated by TCRdb to the early 2020s). Some background on the complete study: Samples covering the acute and convalescent phases of COVID-19 were provided by collaborators in the United States, Italy and Spain. The material from the prospective study consisted of cDNA or gDNA derived from T cells, B-cell-depleted T cells, or PBMCs. Subjects who had been exposed to COVID-19, were actively infected with it, or had recovered from it provided the deeply sampled blood TCRbeta repertoires that made up the dataset. The repertoires were released in a freely available public database meant as a resource for research on the immune response to SARS-CoV-2. The samples were drawn from two sources: the first 160 participants of the ongoing ImmuneRACE study, and 1,200 or so subjects contributed by 6 global collaborators. A de-identified subject ID, COVID-19 status, age in years and sex were almost always included in the sample metadata. Where available, HLA class I and class II types were obtained from metadata supplied by the sample provider rather than from assay-based typing. Results the study describes overall, beyond this receptor: The amount of clinical and demographic metadata varied by source and participant and was provided uncurated.

At the junction V is shortened by 0 bases and J by 13 bases; bases outside the gene matches: 13. Its CDR3 holds 15 amino acids, cysteine through phenylalanine. Of all the DNA, just the CDR3 is kept, 45 bases in frame from base 1. Per the germline V gene, MNHEY is the CDR1 and SVGAGI is the CDR2. The immunoSEQ Assay, a bias-controlled multiplex PCR, was used to amplify TCRbeta CDR3 regions from genomic DNA. As for the original processing: The number of nucleated cells in each sample was estimated by amplification of reference gene primers within the assay. Sequence reads were collapsed and filtered to measure the absolute abundance of every unique TCRbeta CDR3 rearrangement. For each sample, productive Simpson clonality was calculated as the square root of Simpson's diversity index over productive rearrangements. TCRdb carries this immuneACCESS record with in-frame sequences only. Its versions omit some clonotypes, under half of them owing to an unresolved V gene in the studies checked, with the rest unexplained. The D gene and trimming were derived from the DNA, and the V and J assignments and clone size from that table. The sample contains about 120,000 clones, roughly 83% of them found a single time. The ten most abundant clones make up 0.7% to 0.85% of the sample.

Sequenced input: peripheral blood. The receptor comes from a woman aged 70-85 years with acute or convalescent COVID-19. This receptor chain uses TRBV6-5 and TRBJ2-7; 9 bases in the junction line up with TRBD1. The CDR3 corresponds to CASSYSGRDRAIRYF. The sequenced DNA: TGTGCCAGCAGTTACTCGGGGCGGGACAGGGCAATTCGATACTTC.